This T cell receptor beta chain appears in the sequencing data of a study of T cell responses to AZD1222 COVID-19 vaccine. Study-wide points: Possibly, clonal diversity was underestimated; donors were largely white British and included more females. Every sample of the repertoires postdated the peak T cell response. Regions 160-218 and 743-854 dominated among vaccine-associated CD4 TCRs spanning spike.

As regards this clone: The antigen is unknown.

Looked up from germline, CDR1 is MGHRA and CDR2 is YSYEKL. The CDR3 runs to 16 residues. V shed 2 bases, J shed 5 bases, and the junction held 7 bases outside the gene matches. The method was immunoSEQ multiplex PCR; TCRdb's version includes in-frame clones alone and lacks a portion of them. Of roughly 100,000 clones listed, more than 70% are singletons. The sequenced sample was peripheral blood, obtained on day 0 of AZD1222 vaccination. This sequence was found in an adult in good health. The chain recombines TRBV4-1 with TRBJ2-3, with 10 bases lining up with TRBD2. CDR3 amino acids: CASSQSRLAGEDTQYF. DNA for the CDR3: TGCGCCAGCAGCCAAAGTCGGCTAGCGGGGGAAGATACGCAGTATTTT.